Listed here are 10 T cell receptor beta chains from one sample, sequenced in a study of T cell responses to AZD1222 COVID-19 vaccine. Profiled with immunoSEQ multiplex PCR; TCRdb holds only in-frame clones, not every one. The table lists about 120,000 clones, roughly 88% of them singletons. The specimen comprised peripheral blood, sampled on day 0 of AZD1222 vaccination. These receptors came from an adult in good health.

Here the CDR3 reads CASSVTPAGDLYEQYF. The CDR3 DNA is TGTGCCAGCAGCGTAACCCCAGCGGGGGACCTCTACGAGCAGTACTTC. The chain joins TRBV9 to TRBJ2-7, with 8 bases matching TRBD2. The junction had 9 bases not matched to a gene; V was cut back by 1 base and J by 3 bases. This CDR3 is 16 amino acids long. Germline loops: CDR1 SGDLS, CDR2 YYNGEE.

This sequence joins TRBV19 and TRBJ1-1; TRBD1 aligns across 7 bases. Germline loops: CDR1 LNHDA, CDR2 SQIVND (reference sequence). This CDR3 contains 14 residues. V lost 4 bases to trimming and J lost 7 bases; unmatched junction nucleotides: 9. CDR3 residues: CASSKDRNLGEAFF. The DNA for the CDR3 is TGTGCCAGTAGTAAGGACAGGAATCTCGGTGAAGCTTTCTTT.

The chain has TRBV30 and TRBJ2-3; D tentatively reads TRBD1 or TRBD2 (6 bases each). Per the germline V gene, CDR1 is GTSNPN and CDR2 is SVGIG (reference sequence). Trimming removed 7 bases at V and 0 bases at J, with 11 bases between. The CDR3 contains 13 residues. CDR3 coding DNA: TGTGCCTCCGGGGGCACTAGCACAGATACGCAGTATTTT. It encodes CASGGTSTDTQYF.

This clone appeared a single time. J is TRBJ1-1 and V is TRBV7-3, with D uncertain. Looked up from germline, CDR1 is SGHTA and CDR2 is FQGTGA. The CDR3 has 16 amino acids. V was clipped by 5 bases and J by 1 base, with 17 bases between them. The DNA of the CDR3 is TGTGCCAGCAGCCCCTCCAGACTAACAGCGAACACTGAAGCTTTCTTT. Translated: CASSPSRLTANTEAFF. Variable domain in full (rest from reference TRBV7-3 and TRBJ1-1): GAGVSQTPSNKVTEKGKYVELRCDPISGHTALYWYRQSLGQGPEFLIYFQGTGAADDSGLPNDRFFAVRPEGSVSTLKIQRTERGDSAVYLCASSPSRLTANTEAFFGQGTRLTVV.

V and J are TRBV18 and TRBJ2-7, with D perhaps assigned TRBD1 or TRBD2 (5 bases each). The CDR3 is 13 residues long. The germline gives CDR1 KGHSH, CDR2 LQKENI. Trimming shortened V by 4 bases and J by 4 bases, and 11 bases separated the two germline ends. CDR3 DNA sequence: TGTGCCAGCTCACTCGGGACCGATTACGAGCAGTACTTC. This translates into CASSLGTDYEQYF.

This clone was observed a handful of times. The rearrangement uses TRBV6-5 and TRBJ2-5; a possible D gene is TRBD2 (6 bases). From germline, CDR1 is MNHEY and CDR2 SVGAGI. The V gene lost 5 bases and the J gene lost 2 bases, with 12 bases spanning the gap. This CDR3 has 14 amino acids. The CDR3 bases are TGTGCCAGCAGTCGGGGGATAATTCAAGAGACCCAGTACTTC. Translated, it gives CASSRGIIQETQYF.

V usage is TRBV27 and J usage is TRBJ1-4, with D perhaps TRBD1 (6 bases). This CDR3 is 13 amino acids long. Germline V gene lookup returns CDR1 MNHEY and CDR2 SMNVEV (reference sequence). The V and J ends lost 4 bases and 8 bases respectively, with 11 bases between them. The CDR3 coding sequence is TGTGCCAGCAGTTCTTTTGGACAGGAAAAACTGTTTTTT. Its protein is CASSSFGQEKLFF.

The gene calls are TRBV24-1 and TRBJ1-2; 7 bases match TRBD1. Germline V gives CDR1 KGHDR, CDR2 SFDVKD. Unmatched junction bases numbered 2, after V lost 0 bases and J lost 5 bases. The CDR3 covers 14 residues. The CDR3 here is CATSDLYRGYGYTF. The CDR3 DNA reads as TGTGCCACCAGTGATTTGTACAGGGGATATGGCTACACCTTC.

The chain couples TRBV14 to TRBJ1-6; TRBD1 might be the D (5 bases). Germline CDR1 is SGHDN and CDR2 is FVKESK. Trimming shortened V by 3 bases and J by 7 bases, and 7 bases separated the two germline ends. The length of the CDR3 is 13 residues. The CDR3 loop is CASSQRQNSPLHF. The CDR3 DNA sequence: TGTGCCAGCAGCCAGCGACAGAATTCACCCCTCCACTTT.

The chain employs TRBV3-1 (or the pseudogene TRBV3-2) and TRBJ2-5; maybe TRBD2 (6 bases). CDR3 size: 14 residues. The V gene lost 4 bases and the J gene lost 2 bases, with 11 bases spanning the gap. CDR1 is LGHDT, CDR2 YNNKEL, per germline (reference sequence). The CDR3: CASSLPGGQETQYF. CDR3 DNA sequence: TGTGCCAGCAGCCTACCCGGGGGTCAAGAGACCCAGTACTTC.